One and the same sample provided the 5 T cell receptor beta chains below, sequenced in a study of T cell repertoires in cytomegalovirus infection. Each CDR3 protein gets one entry after TCRdb re-called the reads with MiXCR. The data contain some 350,000 distinct CDR3 sequences, about 27% of them singletons. The antigens these receptors bind are not known. The sample consisted of cultured PBMCs, taken from culture after CMV antigen stimulation. These TCRs come from a human donor in good health (CMV status not recorded). Some clones in this sample may be carry-over from other donors' samples.

This clonotype was picked up a small number of times. The rearrangement joins TRBV11-2 to TRBJ2-3, with 14 bases lining up with TRBD2. Trimming at V came to 5 bases and at J to 3 bases, leaving 13 bases not matched to a gene. This CDR3 spans 19 amino acids. From germline, CDR1 is SGHAT and CDR2 FQNNGV. This CDR3 reads CASSQRPPGLAGETDTQYF. The CDR3 DNA follows: TGTGCCAGCAGCCAACGCCCACCGGGACTAGCGGGAGAGACAGATACGCAGTATTTT.

This clonotype was counted ten times or more. The rearrangement joins TRBV7-6 to TRBJ2-3; D ambiguous. The length of the CDR3 is 12 residues. In germline, CDR1 is SGHVS, CDR2 FNYEAQ. The V and J ends lost 5 bases and 2 bases respectively, with 5 bases between them. The CDR3 DNA is TGTGCCAGCAGCCCAAACACAGATACGCAGTATTTT. It translates to CASSPNTDTQYF.

The gene calls are TRBV6-5 and TRBJ2-7; TRBD2 agrees at 14 bases. Germline V lookup: CDR1 MNHEY, CDR2 SVGAGI. The length of the CDR3 is 16 residues. V lost 5 bases to trimming and J lost 3 bases; unmatched junction nucleotides: 6. The CDR3 coding sequence is TGTGCCAGCAGTCGCGGGACTAGCGGGAGAATCTACGAGCAGTACTTC. Translated: CASSRGTSGRIYEQYF.

This clonotype was recorded at least ten times. The chain has TRBV18 and TRBJ1-5; tentatively, D is TRBD1 (5 bases). The CDR3 sequence is 14 residues long. Germline loops: CDR1 KGHSH, CDR2 LQKENI. Trimming removed 4 bases at V and 1 base at J, with 8 bases between. The CDR3 nucleotides are TGTGCCAGCTCACTTGGACACAGCAATCAGCCCCAGCATTTT. Translation: CASSLGHSNQPQHF.

The chain uses TRBV20-1 and TRBJ1-2; 7 nucleotides match TRBD1. This CDR3 region has 12 residues. J was trimmed by 7 bases and V by 1 base; bases with no gene match: 3. Germline V lookup: CDR1 DFQATT, CDR2 SNEGSKA (reference sequence). In DNA form, the CDR3 reads TGCAGTGCTAGAGTAGGGACAGTTGGCTACACCTTC. Translated: CSARVGTVGYTF.